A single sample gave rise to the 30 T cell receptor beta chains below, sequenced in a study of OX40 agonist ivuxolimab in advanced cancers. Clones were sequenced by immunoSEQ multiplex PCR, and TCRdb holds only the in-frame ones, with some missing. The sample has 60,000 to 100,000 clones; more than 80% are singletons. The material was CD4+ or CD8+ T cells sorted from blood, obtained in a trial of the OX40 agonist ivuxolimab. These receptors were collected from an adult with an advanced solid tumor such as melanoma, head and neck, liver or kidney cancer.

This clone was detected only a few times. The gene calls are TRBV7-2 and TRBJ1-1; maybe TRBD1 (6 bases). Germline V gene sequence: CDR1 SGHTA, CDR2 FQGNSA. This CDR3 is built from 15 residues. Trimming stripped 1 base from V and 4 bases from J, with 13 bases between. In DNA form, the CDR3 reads TGTGCCAGCAGCTTAGGTCCACAGGGTACCACTGAAGCTTTCTTT. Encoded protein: CASSLGPQGTTEAFF.

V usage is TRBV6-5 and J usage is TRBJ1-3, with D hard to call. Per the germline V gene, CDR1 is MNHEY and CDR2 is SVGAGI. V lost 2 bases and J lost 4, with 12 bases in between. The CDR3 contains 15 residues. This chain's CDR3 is CASSYEGIRGNTIYF. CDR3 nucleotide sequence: TGTGCCAGCAGTTACGAGGGTATACGGGGAAACACCATATATTTT.

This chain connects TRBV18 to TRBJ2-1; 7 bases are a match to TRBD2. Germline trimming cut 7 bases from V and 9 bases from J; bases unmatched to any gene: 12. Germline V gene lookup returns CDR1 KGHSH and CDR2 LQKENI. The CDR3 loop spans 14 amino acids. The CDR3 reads CASLLTGLTGEQFF. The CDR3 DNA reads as TGTGCCAGCTTACTAACGGGACTAACGGGTGAGCAGTTCTTC.

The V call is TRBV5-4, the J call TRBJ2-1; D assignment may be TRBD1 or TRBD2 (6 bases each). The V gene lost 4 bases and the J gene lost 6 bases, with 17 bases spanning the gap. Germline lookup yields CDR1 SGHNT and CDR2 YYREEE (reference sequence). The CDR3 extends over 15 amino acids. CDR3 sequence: CASSPPGGGLNEQFF. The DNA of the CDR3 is TGTGCCAGCAGCCCACCAGGTGGGGGGCTCAATGAGCAGTTCTTC.

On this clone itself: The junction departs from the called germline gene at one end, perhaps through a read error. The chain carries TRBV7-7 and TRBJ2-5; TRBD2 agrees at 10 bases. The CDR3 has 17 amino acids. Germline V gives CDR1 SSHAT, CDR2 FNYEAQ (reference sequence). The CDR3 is CASSRGLSGGARETQYF. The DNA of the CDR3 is TGTGCTAGCAGCCGTGGCTTGAGCGGGGGGGCCCGGGAGACCCAGTACTTC.

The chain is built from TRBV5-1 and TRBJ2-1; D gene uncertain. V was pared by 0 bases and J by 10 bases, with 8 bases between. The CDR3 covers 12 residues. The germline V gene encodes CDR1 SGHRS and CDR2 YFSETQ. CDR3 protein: CASSLDQIEQFF. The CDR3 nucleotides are TGCGCCAGCAGCTTGGATCAGATAGAGCAGTTCTTC.

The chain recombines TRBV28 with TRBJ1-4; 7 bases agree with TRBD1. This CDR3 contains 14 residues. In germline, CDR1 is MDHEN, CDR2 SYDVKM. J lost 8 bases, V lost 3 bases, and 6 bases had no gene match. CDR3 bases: TGTGCCAGCAGTTTCAAGGGGGCAGGGGAAAAACTGTTTTTT. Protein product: CASSFKGAGEKLFF. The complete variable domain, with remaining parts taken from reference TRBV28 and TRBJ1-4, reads DVKVTQSSRYLVKRTGEKVFLECVQDMDHENMFWYRQDPGLGLRLIYFSYDVKMKEKGDIPEGYSVSREKKERFSLILESASTNQTSMYLCASSFKGAGEKLFFGSGTQLSVL.

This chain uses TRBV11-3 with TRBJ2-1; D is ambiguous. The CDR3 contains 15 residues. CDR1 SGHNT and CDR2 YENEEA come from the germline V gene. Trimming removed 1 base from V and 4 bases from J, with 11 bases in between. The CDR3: CASSLALATYNEQFF. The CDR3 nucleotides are TGTGCCAGCAGCTTAGCTTTGGCCACTTACAATGAGCAGTTCTTC. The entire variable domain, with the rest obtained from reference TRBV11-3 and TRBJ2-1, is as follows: EAGVVQSPRYKIIEKKQPVAFWCNPISGHNTLYWYLQNLGQGPELLIRYENEEAVDDSQLPKDRFSAERLKGVDSTLKIQPAELGDSAVYLCASSLALATYNEQFFGPGTRLTVL.

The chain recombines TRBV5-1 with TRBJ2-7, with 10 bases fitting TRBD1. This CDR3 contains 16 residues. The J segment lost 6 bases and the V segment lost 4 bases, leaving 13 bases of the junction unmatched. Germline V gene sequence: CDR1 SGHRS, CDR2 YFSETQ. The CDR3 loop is CASSPRGPGQGIEQYF. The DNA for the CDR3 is TGCGCCAGCAGCCCCCGGGGTCCGGGACAGGGGATCGAGCAGTACTTC. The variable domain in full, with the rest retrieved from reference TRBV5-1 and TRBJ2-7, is KAGVTQTPRYLIKTRGQQVTLSCSPISGHRSVSWYQQTPGQGLQFLFEYFSETQRNKGNFPGRFSGRQFSNSRSEMNVSTLELGDSALYLCASSPRGPGQGIEQYFGPGTRLTVT.

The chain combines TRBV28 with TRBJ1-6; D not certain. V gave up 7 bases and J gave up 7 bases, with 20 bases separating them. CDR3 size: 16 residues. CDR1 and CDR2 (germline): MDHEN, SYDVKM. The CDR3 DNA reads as TGTGCCAGCACGGGGAACCCGACGGCCTCAAATTCACCCCTCCACTTT. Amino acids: CASTGNPTASNSPLHF.

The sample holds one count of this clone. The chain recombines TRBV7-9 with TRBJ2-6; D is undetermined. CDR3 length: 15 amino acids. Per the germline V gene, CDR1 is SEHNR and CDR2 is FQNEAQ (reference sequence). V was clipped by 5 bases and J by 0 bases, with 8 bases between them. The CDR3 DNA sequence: TGTGCCAGCAGCGCGTGGGGCTCTGGGGCCAACGTCCTGACTTTC. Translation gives CASSAWGSGANVLTF.

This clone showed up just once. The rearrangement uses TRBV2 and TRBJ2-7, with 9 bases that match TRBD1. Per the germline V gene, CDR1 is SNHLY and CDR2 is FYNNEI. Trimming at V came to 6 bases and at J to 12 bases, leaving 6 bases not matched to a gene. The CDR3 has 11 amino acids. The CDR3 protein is CASRQTGGRYF. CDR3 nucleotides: TGTGCCAGCAGACAAACAGGGGGCCGGTACTTC.

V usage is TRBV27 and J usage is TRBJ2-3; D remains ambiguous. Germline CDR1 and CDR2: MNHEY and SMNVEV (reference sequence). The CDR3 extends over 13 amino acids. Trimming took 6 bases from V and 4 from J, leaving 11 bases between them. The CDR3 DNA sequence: TGTGCCAGCAGGGCAAGGGTTCCAGATACGCAGTATTTT. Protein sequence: CASRARVPDTQYF.

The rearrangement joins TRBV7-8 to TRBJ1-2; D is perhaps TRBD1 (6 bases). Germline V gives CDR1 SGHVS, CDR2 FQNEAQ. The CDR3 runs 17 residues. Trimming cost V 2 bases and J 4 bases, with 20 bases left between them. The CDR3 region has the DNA TGTGCCAGCAGCTTACGGGGAATGGCAGGGGCTGGCTATGGCTACACCTTC. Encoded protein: CASSLRGMAGAGYGYTF.

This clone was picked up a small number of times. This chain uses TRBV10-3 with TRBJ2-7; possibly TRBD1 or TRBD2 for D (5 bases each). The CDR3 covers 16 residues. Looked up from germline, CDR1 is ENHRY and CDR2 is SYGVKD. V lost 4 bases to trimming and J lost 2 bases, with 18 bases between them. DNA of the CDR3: TGTGCCATCAGTGTCGCCGGGGCGCAGGATGCCTACGAGCAGTACTTC. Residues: CAISVAGAQDAYEQYF.

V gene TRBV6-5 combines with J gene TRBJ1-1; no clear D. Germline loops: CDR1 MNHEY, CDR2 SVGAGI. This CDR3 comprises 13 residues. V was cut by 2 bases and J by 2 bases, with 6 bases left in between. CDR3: CASSYNRNTEAFF. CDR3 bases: TGTGCCAGCAGTTACAACAGAAACACTGAAGCTTTCTTT.

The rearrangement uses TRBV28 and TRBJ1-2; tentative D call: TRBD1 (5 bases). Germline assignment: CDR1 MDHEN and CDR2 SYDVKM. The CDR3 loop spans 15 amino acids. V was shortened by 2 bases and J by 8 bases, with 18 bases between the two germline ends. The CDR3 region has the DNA TGTGCCAGCAGTTTAGCGGGACGCTTCTTAGTCGGCTACACCTTC. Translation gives CASSLAGRFLVGYTF.

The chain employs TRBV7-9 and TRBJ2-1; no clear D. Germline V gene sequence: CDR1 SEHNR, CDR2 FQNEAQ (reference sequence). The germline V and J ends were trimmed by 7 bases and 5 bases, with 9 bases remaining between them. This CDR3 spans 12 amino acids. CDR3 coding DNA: TGTGCCAGCACCCAGACCCACAATGAGCAGTTCTTC. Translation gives CASTQTHNEQFF.

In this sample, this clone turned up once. The CDR3: CASSLRTAGTGELFF. In nucleotides, the CDR3 is TGCGCCAGCAGCTTGCGGACCGCCGGGACCGGGGAGCTGTTTTTT. The chain carries TRBV5-1 and TRBJ2-2; D gene ambiguous. The CDR3 totals 15 residues. Trimming removed 1 base at V and 5 bases at J, with 12 bases between. Germline V gene data show CDR1 as SGHRS and CDR2 as YFSETQ.

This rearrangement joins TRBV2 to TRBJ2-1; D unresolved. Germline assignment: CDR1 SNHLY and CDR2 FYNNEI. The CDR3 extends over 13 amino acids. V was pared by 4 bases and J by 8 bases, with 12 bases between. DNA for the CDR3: TGTGCCAGCAGTGGATCCACGATGGATGAGCAGTTCTTC. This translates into CASSGSTMDEQFF. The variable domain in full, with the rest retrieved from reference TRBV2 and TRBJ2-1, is EPEVTQTPSHQVTQMGQEVILRCVPISNHLYFYWYRQILGQKVEFLVSFYNNEISEKSEIFDDQFSVERPDGSNFTLKIRSTKLEDSAMYFCASSGSTMDEQFFGPGTRLTVL.

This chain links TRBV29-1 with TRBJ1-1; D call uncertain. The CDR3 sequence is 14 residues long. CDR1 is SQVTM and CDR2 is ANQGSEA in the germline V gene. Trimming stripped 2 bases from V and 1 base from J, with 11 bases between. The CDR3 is CSVERRLKNTEAFF. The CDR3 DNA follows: TGCAGCGTTGAACGCCGTTTAAAGAACACTGAAGCTTTCTTT.

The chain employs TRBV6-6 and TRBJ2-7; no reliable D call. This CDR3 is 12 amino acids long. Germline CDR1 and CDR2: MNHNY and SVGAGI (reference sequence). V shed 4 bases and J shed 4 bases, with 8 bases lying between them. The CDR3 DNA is TGTGCCAGCAGTTCCCCTCCATACGAGCAGTACTTC. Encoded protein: CASSSPPYEQYF.

The CDR3 is CSVGLGGAGANVLTF. The DNA of the CDR3 is TGCAGCGTTGGACTCGGGGGCGCTGGGGCCAACGTCCTGACTTTC. This chain uses TRBV29-1 with TRBJ2-6, with D perhaps being TRBD1 or TRBD2 (6 bases each). CDR1 and CDR2 (germline): SQVTM, ANQGSEA. Deletions cut 4 bases from V and 2 bases from J, with 12 bases between. The CDR3 runs to 15 residues.

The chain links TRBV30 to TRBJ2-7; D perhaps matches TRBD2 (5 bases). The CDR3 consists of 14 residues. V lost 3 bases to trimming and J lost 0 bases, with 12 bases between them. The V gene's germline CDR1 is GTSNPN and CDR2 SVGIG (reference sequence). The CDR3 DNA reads TGTGCCTGGAGGACTGGCGGGTCCTCCTACGAGCAGTACTTC. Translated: CAWRTGGSSYEQYF.

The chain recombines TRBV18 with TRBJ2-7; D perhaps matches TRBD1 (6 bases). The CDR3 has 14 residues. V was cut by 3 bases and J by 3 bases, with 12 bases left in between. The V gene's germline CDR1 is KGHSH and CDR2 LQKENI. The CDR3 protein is CASSPRPDSYEQYF. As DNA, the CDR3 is TGTGCCAGCTCACCCAGGCCGGACAGCTACGAGCAGTACTTC.

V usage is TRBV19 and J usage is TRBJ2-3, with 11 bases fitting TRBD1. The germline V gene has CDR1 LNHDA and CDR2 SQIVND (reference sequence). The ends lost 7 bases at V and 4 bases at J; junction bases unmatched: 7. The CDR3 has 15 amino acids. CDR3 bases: TGTGCCAGTACCCTCGGACAGGGGGCCGCAGATACGCAGTATTTT. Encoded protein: CASTLGQGAADTQYF.

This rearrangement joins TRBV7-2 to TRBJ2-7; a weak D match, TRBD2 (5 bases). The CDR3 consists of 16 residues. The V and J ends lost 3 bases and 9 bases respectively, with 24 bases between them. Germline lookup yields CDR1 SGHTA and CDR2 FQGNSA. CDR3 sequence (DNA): TGTGCCAGCAGCTTCGGACTCGGCGAGGGTTTAGGCTGGCAGTACTTC. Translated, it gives CASSFGLGEGLGWQYF. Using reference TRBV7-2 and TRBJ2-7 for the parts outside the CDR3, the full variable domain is GAGVSQSPSNKVTEKGKDVELRCDPISGHTALYWYRQSLGQGLEFLIYFQGNSAPDKSGLPSDRFSAERTGGSVSTLTIQRTQQEDSAVYLCASSFGLGEGLGWQYFGPGTRLTVT.

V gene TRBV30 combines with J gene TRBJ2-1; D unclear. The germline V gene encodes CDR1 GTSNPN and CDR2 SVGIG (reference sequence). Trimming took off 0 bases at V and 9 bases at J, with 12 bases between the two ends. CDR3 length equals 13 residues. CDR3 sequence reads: CAWSVPSRGEQFF. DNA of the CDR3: TGTGCCTGGAGTGTACCGAGCCGCGGTGAGCAGTTCTTC.

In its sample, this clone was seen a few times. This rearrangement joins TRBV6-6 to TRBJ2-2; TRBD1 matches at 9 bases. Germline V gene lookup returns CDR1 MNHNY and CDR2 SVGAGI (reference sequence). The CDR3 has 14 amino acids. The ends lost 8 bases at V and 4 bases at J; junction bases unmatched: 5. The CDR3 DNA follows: TGTGCCAGCGGAAGACAGGGGGGCACCGGGGAGCTGTTTTTT. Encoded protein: CASGRQGGTGELFF.

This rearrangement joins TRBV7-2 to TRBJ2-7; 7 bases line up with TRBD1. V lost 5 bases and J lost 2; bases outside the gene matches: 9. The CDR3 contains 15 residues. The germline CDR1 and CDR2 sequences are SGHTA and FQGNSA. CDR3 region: CASSLTGTEAYEQYF. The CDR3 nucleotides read TGTGCCAGCAGCCTAACCGGGACAGAAGCCTACGAGCAGTACTTC.